This T cell receptor (beta chain) is drawn from a study of shared clonotypes between healthy human individuals. Overall study context: Three plates were used per donor for CD4 naive, three for CD4 memory, two for CD8 naive and one for CD8 memory.

This table comes from immunoSEQ multiplex PCR, and its TCRdb copy is limited to in-frame clones, with some not included. The table records about a million clones, approximately 80% of them present only once. As to this clone: Antigen unknown.

Study-level points and caveats: Naive subsets generally exceeded memory subsets in estimated richness. There were few donors, and this limited the genetic and exposure-history diversity represented. The four-donor shared clonotypes exceeded non-shared clonotypes in generation probability, with non-shared ones scoring lower.

This CDR3 is 14 amino acids long. The junction had 2 bases not matched to a gene; V was cut back by 7 bases and J by 0 bases. CDR1 and CDR2 from the germline V gene are MNHEY and SMNVEV (reference sequence). The chain links TRBV27 to TRBJ2-1; 8 positions match TRBD2. The specimen was memory CD4+ T cells from PBMCs. Subset specified: CD45RA-negative fraction. The TCR sequence derives from a man younger than 35 in good health. Some clones in this sample may be carry-over from other donors' samples. This chain's CDR3 is CASTSGSSYNEQFF. CDR3 sequence (DNA): TGTGCCAGCACGAGCGGGAGCTCCTACAATGAGCAGTTCTTC.